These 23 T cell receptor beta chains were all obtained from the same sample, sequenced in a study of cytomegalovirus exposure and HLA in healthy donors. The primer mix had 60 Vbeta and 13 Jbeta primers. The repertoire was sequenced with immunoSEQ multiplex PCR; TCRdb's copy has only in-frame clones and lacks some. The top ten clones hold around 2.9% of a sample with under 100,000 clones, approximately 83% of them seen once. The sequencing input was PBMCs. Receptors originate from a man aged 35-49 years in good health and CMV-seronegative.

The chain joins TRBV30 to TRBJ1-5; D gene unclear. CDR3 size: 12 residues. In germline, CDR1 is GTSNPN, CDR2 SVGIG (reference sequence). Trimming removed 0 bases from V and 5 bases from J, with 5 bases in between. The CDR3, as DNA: TGTGCCTGGAGTGTAGCGCATCAGCCCCAGCATTTT. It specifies CAWSVAHQPQHF.

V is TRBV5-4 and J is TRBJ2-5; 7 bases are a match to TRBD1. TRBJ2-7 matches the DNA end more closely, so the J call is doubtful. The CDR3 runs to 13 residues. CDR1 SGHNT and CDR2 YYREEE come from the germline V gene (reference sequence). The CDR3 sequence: CASSGWTGFEQYF. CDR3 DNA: TGTGCCAGCAGCGGCTGGACAGGATTCGAGCAGTACTTC.

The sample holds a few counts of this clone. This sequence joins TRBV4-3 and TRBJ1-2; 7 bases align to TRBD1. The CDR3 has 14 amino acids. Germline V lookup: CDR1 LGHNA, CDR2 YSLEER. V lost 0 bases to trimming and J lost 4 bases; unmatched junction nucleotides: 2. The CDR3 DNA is TGCGCCAGCAGCCAAGAACAGGGGACCTATGGCTACACCTTC. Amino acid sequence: CASSQEQGTYGYTF.

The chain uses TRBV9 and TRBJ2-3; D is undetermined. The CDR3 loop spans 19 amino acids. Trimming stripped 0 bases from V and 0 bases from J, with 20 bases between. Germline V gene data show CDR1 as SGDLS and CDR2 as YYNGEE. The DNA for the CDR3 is TGTGCCAGCAGCGTAGGCACGAGCGCGAACCCAATTAGCACAGATACGCAGTATTTT. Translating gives CASSVGTSANPISTDTQYF.

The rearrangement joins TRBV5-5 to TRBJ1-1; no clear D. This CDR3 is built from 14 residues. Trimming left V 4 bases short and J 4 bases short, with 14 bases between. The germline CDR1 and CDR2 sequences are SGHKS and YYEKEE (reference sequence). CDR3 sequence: CASSPGHLGTEAFF. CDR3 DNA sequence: TGTGCCAGCAGCCCGGGTCATCTTGGCACTGAAGCTTTCTTT.

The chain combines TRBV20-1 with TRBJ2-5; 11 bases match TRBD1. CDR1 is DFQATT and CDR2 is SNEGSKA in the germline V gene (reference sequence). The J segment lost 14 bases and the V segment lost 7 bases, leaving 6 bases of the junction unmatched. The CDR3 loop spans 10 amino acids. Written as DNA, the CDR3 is TGCAGTGTCTGGACAGGGGGCCTCTACTTC. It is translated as CSVWTGGLYF.

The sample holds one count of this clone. The CDR3 spells CASSGTRGETQYF. The CDR3 coding sequence is TGTGCCAGTAGTGGGACTAGGGGAGAGACCCAGTACTTC. The rearrangement uses TRBV19 and TRBJ2-5, with 8 nucleotides matching TRBD2. CDR1 is LNHDA and CDR2 is SQIVND in the germline V gene (reference sequence). J lost 4 bases, V lost 5 bases, and 3 bases had no gene match. This CDR3 has 13 amino acids.

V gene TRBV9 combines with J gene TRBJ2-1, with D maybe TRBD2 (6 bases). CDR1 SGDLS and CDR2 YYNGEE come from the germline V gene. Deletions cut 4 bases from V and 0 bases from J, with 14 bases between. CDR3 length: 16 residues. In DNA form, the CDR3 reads TGTGCCAGCAGCCTGAGCGGGCAGAGCTCCTACAATGAGCAGTTCTTC. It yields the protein CASSLSGQSSYNEQFF.

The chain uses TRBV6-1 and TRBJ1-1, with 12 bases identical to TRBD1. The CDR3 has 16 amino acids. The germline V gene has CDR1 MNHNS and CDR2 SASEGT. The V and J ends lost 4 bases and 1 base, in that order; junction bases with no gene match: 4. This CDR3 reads CASSVGTGGWNTEAFF. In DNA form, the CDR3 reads TGTGCCAGCAGTGTCGGGACAGGGGGCTGGAACACTGAAGCTTTCTTT.

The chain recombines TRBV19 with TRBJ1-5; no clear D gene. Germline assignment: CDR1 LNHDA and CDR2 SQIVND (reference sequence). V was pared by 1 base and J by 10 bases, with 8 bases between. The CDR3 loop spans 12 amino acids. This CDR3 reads CASSIASRPQHF. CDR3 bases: TGTGCCAGTAGTATAGCCTCGCGACCCCAGCATTTT.

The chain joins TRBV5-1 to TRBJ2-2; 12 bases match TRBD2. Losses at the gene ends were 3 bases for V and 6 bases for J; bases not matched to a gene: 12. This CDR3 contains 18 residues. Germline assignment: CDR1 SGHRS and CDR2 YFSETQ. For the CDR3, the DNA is TGCGCCAGCAGCTACCTTCTAGGACTAGCGGGGATGTCCGGGGAGCTGTTTTTT. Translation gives CASSYLLGLAGMSGELFF.

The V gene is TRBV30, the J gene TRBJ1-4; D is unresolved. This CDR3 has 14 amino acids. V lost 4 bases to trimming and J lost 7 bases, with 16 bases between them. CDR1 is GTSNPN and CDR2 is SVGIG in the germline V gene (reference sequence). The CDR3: CAWNDGVGIEKLFF. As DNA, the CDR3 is TGTGCCTGGAATGATGGGGTCGGGATTGAAAAACTGTTTTTT.

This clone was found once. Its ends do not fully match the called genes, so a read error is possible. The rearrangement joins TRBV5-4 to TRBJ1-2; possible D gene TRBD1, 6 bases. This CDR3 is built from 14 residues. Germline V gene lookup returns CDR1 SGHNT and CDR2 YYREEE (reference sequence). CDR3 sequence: CASSLVDSRYGYPF. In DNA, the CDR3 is TGTGCCAGCAGCTTGGTGGACAGCAGGTATGGCTACCCCTTC.

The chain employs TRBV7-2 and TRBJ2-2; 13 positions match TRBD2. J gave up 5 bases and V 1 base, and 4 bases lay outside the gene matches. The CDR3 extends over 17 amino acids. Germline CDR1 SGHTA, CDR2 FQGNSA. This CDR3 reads CASSLGLAGGSTGELFF. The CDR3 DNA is TGTGCCAGCAGCTTAGGACTAGCGGGGGGTAGTACCGGGGAGCTGTTTTTT.

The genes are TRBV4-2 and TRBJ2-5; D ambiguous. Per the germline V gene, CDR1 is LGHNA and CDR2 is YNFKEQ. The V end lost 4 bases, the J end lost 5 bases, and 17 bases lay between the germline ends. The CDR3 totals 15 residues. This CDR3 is CASSPSSGRGETQYF. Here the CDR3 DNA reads TGTGCCAGCAGCCCAAGTTCTGGGCGTGGCGAGACCCAGTACTTC.

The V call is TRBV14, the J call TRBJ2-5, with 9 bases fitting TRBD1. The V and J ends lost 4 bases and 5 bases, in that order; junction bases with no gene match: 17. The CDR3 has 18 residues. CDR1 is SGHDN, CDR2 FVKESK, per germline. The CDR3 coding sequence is TGTGCCAGCAGCCGGACCGGGACAGGGTTTTTAGGTGGGGAGACCCAGTACTTC. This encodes CASSRTGTGFLGGETQYF.

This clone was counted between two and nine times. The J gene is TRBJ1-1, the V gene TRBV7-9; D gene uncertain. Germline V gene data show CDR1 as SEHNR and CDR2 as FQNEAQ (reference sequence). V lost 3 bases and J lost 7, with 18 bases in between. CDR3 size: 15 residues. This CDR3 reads CASSLNRGVILEAFF. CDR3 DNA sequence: TGTGCCAGCAGCTTGAACCGGGGTGTGATACTTGAAGCTTTCTTT.

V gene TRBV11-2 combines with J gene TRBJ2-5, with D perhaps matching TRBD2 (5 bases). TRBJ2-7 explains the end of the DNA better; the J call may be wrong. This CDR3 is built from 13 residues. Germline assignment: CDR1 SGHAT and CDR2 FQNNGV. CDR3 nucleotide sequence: TGTGCCAGCAGCTTAGGGCGGGTGTACGAGCAGTACTTC. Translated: CASSLGRVYEQYF.

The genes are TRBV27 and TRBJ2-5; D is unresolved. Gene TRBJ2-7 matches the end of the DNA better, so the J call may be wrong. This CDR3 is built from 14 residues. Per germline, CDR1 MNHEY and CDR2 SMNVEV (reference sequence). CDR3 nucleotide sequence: TGTGCCAGCAGCGACTTACAACCCCCTTTCGAGCAGTACTTC. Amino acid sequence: CASSDLQPPFEQYF.

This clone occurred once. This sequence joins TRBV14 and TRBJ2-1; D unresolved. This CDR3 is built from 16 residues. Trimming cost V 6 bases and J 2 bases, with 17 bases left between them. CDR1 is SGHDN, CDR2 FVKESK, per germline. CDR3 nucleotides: TGTGCCAGCAGTCAGACGACTGTCCGTACCTACAATGAGCAGTTCTTC. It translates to CASSQTTVRTYNEQFF.

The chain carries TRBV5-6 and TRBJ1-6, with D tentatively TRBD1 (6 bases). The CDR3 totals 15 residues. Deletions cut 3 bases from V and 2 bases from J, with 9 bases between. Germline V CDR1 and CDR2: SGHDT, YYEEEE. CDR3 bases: TGTGCCAGCAGCTCCGGGACACCCTATAATTCACCCCTCCACTTT. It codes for CASSSGTPYNSPLHF.

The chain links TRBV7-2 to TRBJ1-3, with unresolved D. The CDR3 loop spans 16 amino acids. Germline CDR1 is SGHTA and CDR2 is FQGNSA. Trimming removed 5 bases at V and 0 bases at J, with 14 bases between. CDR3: CASSPRVGPSGNTIYF. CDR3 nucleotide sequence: TGTGCCAGCAGCCCCCGGGTCGGCCCCTCTGGAAACACCATATATTTT.

The CDR3 DNA reads as TGTGCCAGCAGCCCCGGGAGGAGAATCACAGATACGCAGTATTTT. Amino acids: CASSPGRRITDTQYF. This chain uses TRBV7-6 with TRBJ2-3; the match to TRBD2 covers 7 bases. The germline V gene encodes CDR1 SGHVS and CDR2 FNYEAQ. This CDR3 region has 15 residues. The J segment lost 2 bases and the V segment lost 5 bases, leaving 7 bases of the junction unmatched.